A selection of T cell receptor beta chains follows, all from one sample in a study of cytomegalovirus exposure and HLA in healthy donors. This table comes from immunoSEQ multiplex PCR, and its TCRdb copy is limited to in-frame clones, with some not included. The sample consists of approximately 150,000 clones, 60% to 80% of them appearing once. Sequenced input: PBMCs. The receptor source for this set is a young woman in good health and CMV-seronegative. CDR3s include the opening cysteine and the closing phenylalanine or tryptophan. A D gene is named only where the DNA matches it firmly. Not every row has a clone size; where given, it reads once, few, many or a size class.

D	size	J	V	CDR3	DNA
-	-	TRBJ1-3	TRBV21-1	CASSKESGIASGNTIYF	TGTGCCAGCAGCAAAGAGTCGGGGATAGCCTCTGGAAACACCATATATTTT
-	-	TRBJ1-6	TRBV10-3	CAIRGGRVYSPLHF	TGTGCCATCAGGGGGGGGCGGGTCTACTCACCCCTCCACTTT
TRBD1	-	TRBJ2-7	TRBV5-1	CASSPGTGGSEQYF	TGCGCCAGCAGCCCCGGGACAGGGGGTTCCGAGCAGTACTTC
-	-	TRBJ1-6	TRBV13	CASSVRSGLVKDSPLHF	TGTGCCAGCAGCGTTCGATCAGGTCTGGTTAAAGATTCACCCCTCCACTTT
-	once	TRBJ2-7	TRBV2	CASSPGQGQYNEQYF	TGTGCCAGCTCACCCGGGCAGGGACAATATAACGAGCAGTACTTC
-	-	TRBJ1-2	TRBV28	CASSSVNYGYTF	TGTGCCAGCAGCTCAGTAAACTATGGCTACACCTTC
TRBD2	-	TRBJ2-1	TRBV19	CASSARTSGGTNEQFF	TGTGCCAGTAGTGCCCGGACTAGCGGGGGGACGAATGAGCAGTTCTTC
-	-	TRBJ1-1	TRBV6-5	CARGSGWGAEAFF	TGTGCCAGGGGGTCCGGGTGGGGAGCTGAAGCTTTCTTT
-	-	TRBJ2-7	TRBV6-1	CASSRDTWPFNEQYF	TGTGCCAGCAGTCGCGACACATGGCCTTTTAACGAGCAGTACTTC
-	-	TRBJ2-2	TRBV13	CASSLRANTGELFF	TGTGCCAGCAGCTTAAGAGCGAACACCGGGGAGCTGTTTTTT
TRBD1	-	TRBJ1-1	TRBV4-1	CASSVDRGSDEAFF	TGCGCCAGCAGCGTTGACAGGGGGAGTGATGAAGCTTTCTTT
TRBD1	-	TRBJ1-4	TRBV5-1	CASSLSSGQGSNEKLFF	TGCGCCAGCAGCTTGTCCTCGGGACAGGGGTCTAATGAAAAACTGTTTTTT
TRBD2	few	TRBJ2-3	TRBV7-2	CASSPGLAEYTDTQYF	TGTGCCAGCAGCCCGGGACTAGCGGAATACACAGATACGCAGTATTTT
TRBD1	-	TRBJ1-3	TRBV29-1	CSVELTGAGNTIYF	TGCAGCGTTGAACTTACAGGGGCTGGAAACACCATATATTTT
TRBD1	few	TRBJ2-4	TRBV6-1	CASSRDRVDIQYF	TGTGCCAGCAGTAGGGACAGGGTAGACATTCAGTACTTC
TRBD1	-	TRBJ1-1	TRBV19	CASSLQGAEAFF	TGTGCCAGTAGCTTACAGGGGGCTGAAGCTTTCTTT
-	-	TRBJ1-3	TRBV18	CASSPEQFLSGNTIYF	TGTGCCAGCTCACCAGAACAGTTTCTCTCTGGAAACACCATATATTTT
-	-	TRBJ2-4	TRBV10-1	CASSGGDKNIQYF	TGCGCCAGCAGTGGGGGGGACAAAAACATTCAGTACTTC
TRBD2	-	TRBJ2-1	TRBV29-1	CSVEGGLADFSYNEQFF	TGCAGCGTTGAAGGGGGACTAGCGGACTTCTCCTACAATGAGCAGTTCTTC
TRBD2	once	TRBJ2-5	TRBV5-6	CASSFLPSGDPETQYF	TGTGCCAGCAGCTTTCTACCTAGCGGGGATCCGGAGACCCAGTACTTC
TRBD1	-	TRBJ1-2	TRBV6-5	CASSYTTGGFNYGYTF	TGTGCCAGCAGTTACACGACAGGGGGCTTTAACTATGGCTACACCTTC
TRBD1	-	TRBJ1-2	TRBV9	CASSVGQGPPIGGYTF	TGTGCCAGCAGCGTAGGACAGGGGCCACCTATCGGGGGCTACACCTTC
-	-	TRBJ2-7	TRBV11-2	CASSLGQTDYEQYF	TGTGCCAGCAGCCTTGGACAGACCGACTACGAGCAGTACTTC
-	-	TRBJ2-2	TRBV9	CASSVSGRSTGELFF	TGTGCCAGCAGCGTGTCTGGGAGGAGCACCGGGGAGCTGTTTTTT
TRBD1	-	TRBJ2-7	TRBV7-3	CASRLTGDYEQYF	TGTGCCAGCAGGTTAACAGGGGATTACGAGCAGTACTTC
-	-	TRBJ1-2	TRBV6-5	CASRTGTKGYTF	TGTGCCAGCAGAACCGGGACTAAAGGCTACACCTTC
-	-	TRBJ1-6	TRBV29-1	CSATTGDSPLHF	TGCAGCGCAACCACGGGGGATTCACCCCTCCACTTT
-	-	TRBJ2-1	TRBV5-8	CASSSGSTRARNEQFF	TGTGCCAGCAGCTCCGGGAGCACTAGGGCCAGAAATGAGCAGTTCTTC
-	few	TRBJ1-2	TRBV15	CATSRPTGGVGYTF	TGTGCCACCAGCAGACCAACTGGGGGGGTAGGCTACACCTTC
TRBD1	-	TRBJ1-4	TRBV7-2	CASSLDRVGEKLFF	TGTGCCAGCAGCCTAGACAGGGTGGGGGAAAAACTGTTTTTT
-	-	TRBJ1-1	TRBV7-6	CASSLEPLTEAFF	TGTGCCAGCAGCTTAGAGCCCCTAACTGAAGCTTTCTTT
TRBD2	once	TRBJ2-5	TRBV7-8	CASSLVAGGRETQYF	TGTGCCAGCAGCTTAGTAGCGGGGGGGCGGGAGACCCAGTACTTC
-	-	TRBJ1-2	TRBV7-2	CASSPQSGIWGYTF	TGTGCCAGCAGCCCTCAGAGCGGGATTTGGGGCTACACCTTC
TRBD1	few	TRBJ2-3	TRBV27	CASIPQGTARNTQYF	TGTGCCAGCATCCCACAGGGGACGGCTAGAAATACGCAGTATTTT
TRBD1	-	TRBJ1-1	TRBV11-2	CASSWDRRAEAFF	TGTGCCAGCAGCTGGGACAGGAGGGCTGAAGCTTTCTTT
-	-	TRBJ1-2	TRBV12-1	CASSPPKPQGDTF	TGTGCCAGCAGCCCCCCTAAGCCGCAGGGGGACACCTTC
-	-	TRBJ1-1	TRBV29-1	CSVDEAEKAFF	TGCAGCGTTGATGAGGCGGAGAAAGCTTTCTTT
-	few	TRBJ1-2	TRBV12-2	CASRPPLTGSDGYTF	TGTGCAAGTCGCCCGCCCCTGACAGGGTCGGATGGCTACACCTTC
-	once	TRBJ1-1	TRBV6-5	CASSYLENTEAFF	TGTGCCAGCAGTTACCTAGAGAACACTGAAGCTTTCTTT